The next 22 T cell receptor beta chains were all read from a single sample in a study of blood T cell repertoires in COVID-19. Produced via immunoSEQ multiplex PCR; TCRdb's table is partial and in-frame only. Of some 110,000 clones listed, approximately 78% are singletons. The sequenced sample was peripheral blood. Receptors originate from an elderly woman with acute or convalescent COVID-19.

The chain combines TRBV27 with TRBJ2-3, with D perhaps TRBD1 (6 bases). The ends were cut back, 0 bases at V and 8 bases at J, with 18 bases in the middle. CDR3 length: 16 amino acids. Germline lookup yields CDR1 MNHEY and CDR2 SMNVEV (reference sequence). The CDR3 sequence is CASSLSQGSSAGTQYF. The CDR3 DNA sequence: TGTGCCAGCAGTTTATCGCAGGGGAGTTCTGCGGGTACGCAGTATTTT.

CDR3 amino acids: CASSAQIQETQYF. CDR3 DNA sequence: TGCGCCAGCAGTGCTCAGATCCAAGAGACCCAGTACTTC. The genes are TRBV10-1 and TRBJ2-5, with D unresolved. The CDR3 runs to 13 residues. CDR1 is WNHNN and CDR2 is SYGVQD in the germline V gene (reference sequence). The V and J ends lost 4 bases and 1 base respectively, with 7 bases between them.

The chain employs TRBV19 and TRBJ2-6; 10 bases agree with TRBD2. The CDR3 totals 17 residues. The V gene end was trimmed by 2 bases and the J gene end by 4 bases; junction bases not matched to a gene: 5. The germline gives CDR1 LNHDA, CDR2 SQIVND (reference sequence). This CDR3 reads CASSISGLAVGANVLTF. The CDR3 coding sequence is TGTGCCAGTAGTATATCAGGACTAGCGGTAGGGGCCAACGTCCTGACTTTC.

This chain links TRBV4-3 with TRBJ1-6; D gene uncertain. Germline V gene data show CDR1 as LGHNA and CDR2 as YSLEER. V was pared by 0 bases and J by 0 bases, with 12 bases between. The CDR3 extends over 18 amino acids. CDR3 in amino acids: CASSQDYLGSSYNSPLHF. CDR3 sequence (DNA): TGCGCCAGCAGCCAAGATTATCTGGGGAGCTCCTATAATTCACCCCTCCACTTT.

The genes are TRBV24-1 and TRBJ2-1; the D is unclear. CDR3 length equals 13 residues. In germline, CDR1 is KGHDR, CDR2 SFDVKD. Trimming took 5 bases from V and 3 from J, leaving 7 bases between them. CDR3 nucleotides: TGTGCCACCAGTGCCTCGGGCTACAATGAGCAGTTCTTC. Protein sequence: CATSASGYNEQFF.

This clone was counted a single time. The CDR3 region is CASSPLGISYNEQFF. The CDR3, as DNA: TGTGCCAGCAGCCCACTCGGGATCTCCTACAATGAGCAGTTCTTC. The chain employs TRBV11-3 and TRBJ2-1, with TRBD2 as a possible D gene (5 bases). V gave up 5 bases and J gave up 0 bases, with 11 bases separating them. The CDR3 length is 15 residues. Germline CDR1 reads SGHNT; CDR2 reads YENEEA.

The sample holds a few counts of this clone. The V gene is TRBV21-1, the J gene TRBJ1-5; the D call TRBD1 from the table was never checked on the DNA. TRBV21-1 is termed a pseudogene. The CDR3 has 17 residues. Here the CDR3 reads CASSKTRFGTGRQPQHF. Here the CDR3 DNA reads TGTGCCAGCAGCAAAACGAGATTTGGTACAGGGCGTCAGCCCCAGCATTTT.

This sequence joins TRBV9 and TRBJ2-5; D might be TRBD1 (5 bases). The CDR3 spans 14 residues. Germline V lookup: CDR1 SGDLS, CDR2 YYNGEE. Trimming cost V 4 bases and J 1 base, with 11 bases left between them. The CDR3 DNA reads TGTGCCAGCAGCAAGCCAGGGTTCCAAGAGACCCAGTACTTC. Translation: CASSKPGFQETQYF.

This rearrangement joins TRBV7-9 to TRBJ2-1, with 8 bases aligning to TRBD1. V dropped 1 base and J dropped 6; count of bases not matched to a gene: 5. The CDR3 loop spans 15 amino acids. From germline, CDR1 is SEHNR and CDR2 FQNEAQ (reference sequence). CDR3: CASSLGRQGFNEQFF. The CDR3 DNA follows: TGTGCCAGCAGCTTAGGGAGACAGGGGTTCAATGAGCAGTTCTTC.

V and J are TRBV19 and TRBJ1-5; 8 bases are shared with TRBD1. This CDR3 has 16 amino acids. Germline lookup yields CDR1 LNHDA and CDR2 SQIVND (reference sequence). Trimming cost V 4 bases and J 3 bases; bases outside gene matches: 8. The CDR3 loop reads CASSTGTGSSNQPQHF. The CDR3 DNA reads as TGTGCCAGTAGTACTGGGACAGGCTCGTCCAATCAGCCCCAGCATTTT.

The chain employs TRBV5-1 and TRBJ2-3, with a weak D call TRBD2 (5 bases). Germline CDR1 is SGHRS and CDR2 is YFSETQ. The CDR3 runs 16 residues. Between the trimmed V and J ends, which lost 2 bases and 1 base, there was a span of 14 bases. The DNA for the CDR3 is TGCGCCAGCAGCTTAGGGAGCGGCCCGCGCACAGATACGCAGTATTTT. This sequence encodes CASSLGSGPRTDTQYF.

This clone has a handful of counts. The chain couples TRBV5-1 to TRBJ1-1, with 8 bases matching TRBD1. Losses at the gene ends were 5 bases for V and 2 bases for J; bases not matched to a gene: 5. The CDR3 runs 14 residues. CDR1 SGHRS and CDR2 YFSETQ come from the germline V gene. The CDR3 here is CASRSGTGNTEAFF. For the CDR3, the DNA is TGCGCCAGCAGGTCCGGGACAGGCAACACTGAAGCTTTCTTT.

The chain combines TRBV7-9 with TRBJ1-2, with a weak D call TRBD1 (5 bases). The germline CDR1 and CDR2 sequences are SEHNR and FQNEAQ (reference sequence). Trimming pared 1 base from V and 4 bases from J, leaving 10 bases between. The CDR3 loop spans 14 amino acids. Here the CDR3 DNA reads TGTGCCAGCAGCTTAGAGGGGCAGGTCTATGGCTACACCTTC. Translated: CASSLEGQVYGYTF. The variable domain in full, with the rest retrieved from reference TRBV7-9 and TRBJ1-2, is DTGVSQNPRHKITKRGQNVTFRCDPISEHNRLYWYRQTLGQGPEFLTYFQNEAQLEKSRLLSDRFSAERPKGSFSTLEIQRTEQGDSAMYLCASSLEGQVYGYTFGSGTRLTVV.

The CDR3: CASRDTLTGNTIYF. CDR3 sequence (DNA): TGCGCCAGCCGGGACACCCTAACTGGAAACACCATATATTTT. The chain couples TRBV5-1 to TRBJ1-3; D may be TRBD1 (6 bases). The germline V gene has CDR1 SGHRS and CDR2 YFSETQ. The V end lost 7 bases, the J end lost 2 bases, and 13 bases lay between the germline ends. The length of the CDR3 is 14 residues.

This chain uses TRBV5-1 with TRBJ1-1, with D maybe TRBD1 (5 bases). Germline CDR1 SGHRS, CDR2 YFSETQ. CDR3 length: 15 amino acids. V was clipped by 1 base and J by 2 bases, with 12 bases between them. The CDR3 protein is CASSLSRGFNTEAFF. As DNA, the CDR3 is TGCGCCAGCAGCTTGAGTAGGGGTTTTAACACTGAAGCTTTCTTT.

CDR3 loop: CASSGQGSTYEQYF. The CDR3, as DNA: TGTGCCAGCAGTGGACAGGGATCCACCTACGAGCAGTACTTC. V is TRBV2 and J is TRBJ2-7; 7 bases are shared with TRBD1. From germline, CDR1 is SNHLY and CDR2 FYNNEI. Trimming at V came to 4 bases and at J to 2 bases, leaving 5 bases not matched to a gene. The CDR3 is 14 residues long.

The gene calls are TRBV2 and TRBJ1-5; TRBD1 matches at 8 bases. V trimming: 1 base; J trimming: 7 bases; junction bases outside the gene matches: 9. CDR1 and CDR2 (germline): SNHLY, FYNNEI. This CDR3 comprises 16 residues. CDR3 DNA: TGTGCCAGCAGTGAAGAAACAGGGGGAAGTGGGCAGCCCCAGCATTTT. The encoded protein is CASSEETGGSGQPQHF. Using reference TRBV2 and TRBJ1-5 for the parts outside the CDR3, the full variable domain is EPEVTQTPSHQVTQMGQEVILRCVPISNHLYFYWYRQILGQKVEFLVSFYNNEISEKSEIFDDQFSVERPDGSNFTLKIRSTKLEDSAMYFCASSEETGGSGQPQHFGDGTRLSIL.

This clone was recorded once. The chain recombines TRBV11-2 with TRBJ2-1, with 8 bases aligning to TRBD2. The germline V gene encodes CDR1 SGHAT and CDR2 FQNNGV. The V segment lost 2 bases and the J segment 9 bases; nucleotides outside the gene matches: 9. This CDR3 spans 15 amino acids. CDR3 nucleotide sequence: TGTGCCAGCAGCTTATCCGCTAGCGGGCCGTTTGAGCAGTTCTTC. Protein product: CASSLSASGPFEQFF.

The chain joins TRBV4-1 to TRBJ1-5, with D maybe TRBD1 (6 bases). Germline-derived CDR1 and CDR2 are MGHRA and YSYEKL. The CDR3 covers 17 residues. Trimming removed 1 base at V and 6 bases at J, with 19 bases between. The CDR3 spells CASSQGLQGRVGQPQHF. The CDR3 coding sequence is TGCGCCAGCAGCCAAGGCCTACAGGGTAGGGTCGGTCAGCCCCAGCATTTT.

In its sample, this clone was seen a few times. The chain recombines TRBV20-1 with TRBJ1-2, with TRBD1 identical over 7 bases. The CDR3 spans 15 residues. CDR1 is DFQATT, CDR2 SNEGSKA, per germline (reference sequence). The junction had 7 bases not matched to a gene; V was cut back by 3 bases and J by 0 bases. The CDR3 sequence: CSASHSGGANYGYTF. The DNA for the CDR3 is TGCAGTGCTAGTCACTCAGGGGGAGCTAACTATGGCTACACCTTC.

The chain links TRBV5-5 to TRBJ1-1; D not certain. Germline CDR1 reads SGHKS; CDR2 reads YYEKEE (reference sequence). With 0 bases removed from V and 3 bases from J, the gap between germline ends came to 9 bases. CDR3 length equals 14 residues. CDR3 sequence reads: CASSLAWADTEAFF. CDR3 DNA sequence: TGTGCCAGCAGCTTGGCGTGGGCCGACACTGAAGCTTTCTTT. The full variable domain, completed using reference TRBV5-5 and TRBJ1-1, is DAGVTQSPTHLIKTRGQQVTLRCSPISGHKSVSWYQQVLGQGPQFIFQYYEKEERGRGNFPDRFSARQFPNYSSELNVNALLLGDSALYLCASSLAWADTEAFFGQGTRLTVV.

The chain uses TRBV4-3 and TRBJ1-6, with 10 nucleotides matching TRBD1. The CDR3 extends over 14 amino acids. The J segment lost 9 bases and the V segment lost 1 base, leaving 0 bases of the junction unmatched. Germline V gene sequence: CDR1 LGHNA, CDR2 YSLEER. The CDR3 is CASSQGDRGSPLHF. The CDR3 DNA reads as TGCGCCAGCAGCCAAGGGGACAGGGGTTCACCCCTCCACTTT.